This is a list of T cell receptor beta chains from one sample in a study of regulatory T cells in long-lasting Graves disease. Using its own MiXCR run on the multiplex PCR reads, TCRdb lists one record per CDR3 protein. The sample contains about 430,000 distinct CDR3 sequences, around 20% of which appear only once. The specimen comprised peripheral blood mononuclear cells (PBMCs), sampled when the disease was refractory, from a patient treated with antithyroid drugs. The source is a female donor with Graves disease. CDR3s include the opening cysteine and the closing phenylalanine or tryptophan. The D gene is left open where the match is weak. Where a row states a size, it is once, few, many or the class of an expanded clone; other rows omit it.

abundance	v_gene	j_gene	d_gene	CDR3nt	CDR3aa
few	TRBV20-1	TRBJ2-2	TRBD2	TGCAGTGCGCGTAGTAGCGGGAGCATGTACACCGGGGAGCTGTTTTTT	CSARSSGSMYTGELFF
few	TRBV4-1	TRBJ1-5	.	TGCGCCAGCAGCCAATTTGCGCCCGATGGCAATCAGCCCCAGCATTTT	CASSQFAPDGNQPQHF
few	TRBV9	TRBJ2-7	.	TGTGCCAGCAGCCAGGGGTTGGGAAGCTACGAGCAGTACTTC	CASSQGLGSYEQYF
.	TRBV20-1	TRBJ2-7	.	TGCAGTGCTAGAAGTTTCCAGGATTCCTACGAGCAGTACTTC	CSARSFQDSYEQYF
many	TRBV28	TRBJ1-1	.	TGTGCCAGCAGTCCCCATCTGACCCACACTGAAGCTTTCTTT	CASSPHLTHTEAFF
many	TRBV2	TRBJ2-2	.	TGTGCCAGCAGTGAAAACGGCGCCGGGGAGCTGTTTTTT	CASSENGAGELFF
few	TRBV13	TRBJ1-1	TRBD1	TGTGCCAGCAGCCGGAACCGGGACAGGGGAGAAGCTTTCTTT	CASSRNRDRGEAFF
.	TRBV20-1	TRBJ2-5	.	TGCAGTGCGAGGGCTAGTGGGACCCAGTACTTC	CSARASGTQYF
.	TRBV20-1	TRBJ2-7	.	TGCAGTGCTAGAGTACCCAGGGTAGGCTACGAGCAGTACTTC	CSARVPRVGYEQYF
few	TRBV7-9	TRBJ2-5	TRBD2	TGTGCCAGCAGCTTAGGGGGACTAGCGGGATTTGAGACCCAGTACTTC	CASSLGGLAGFETQYF
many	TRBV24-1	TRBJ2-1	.	TGTGCCACCAGTGTAAACAATGAGCAGTTCTTC	CATSVNNEQFF
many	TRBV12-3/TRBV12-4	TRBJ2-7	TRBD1	TGTGCCAGCAGCCTACCGGGACAGGGCCTTCTCGAGCAGTACTTC	CASSLPGQGLLEQYF
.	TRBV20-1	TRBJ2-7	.	TGCAGTGCTAGGGTCCCTCGGGGTAGCTCCGAGCAGTACTTC	CSARVPRGSSEQYF
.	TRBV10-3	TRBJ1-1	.	TGTGCCATCAGTGAGTCGCGGGGGATTAACACTGAAGCTTTCTTT	CAISESRGINTEAFF
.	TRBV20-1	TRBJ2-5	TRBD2	TGCAGTGCTAGAGACCCTAGCGGGAGGGCGGTAGAGACCCAGTACTTC	CSARDPSGRAVETQYF
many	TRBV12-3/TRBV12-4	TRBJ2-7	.	TGTGCCAGCAGTTTAGTAGGGAAGGGCTACGAGCAGTACTTC	CASSLVGKGYEQYF
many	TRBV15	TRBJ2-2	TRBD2	TGTGCCACCAGCAGAGAGGGACTAGCGGGAGTCGAACGAGACACCGGGGAGCTGTTTTTT	CATSREGLAGVERDTGELFF
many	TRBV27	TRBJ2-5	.	TGTGCCAGCAGTGCCCTCGACGGAGGCGGGGACCACTTC	CASSALDGGGDHF
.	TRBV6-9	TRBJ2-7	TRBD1	TGTGCCAGCAGTTATCAGGGGGCGGAATACGAGCAGTACTTC	CASSYQGAEYEQYF
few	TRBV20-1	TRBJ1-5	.	TGCAGTGCTAGCTGGGACATCTCGCAGCCCCAGCATTTT	CSASWDISQPQHF
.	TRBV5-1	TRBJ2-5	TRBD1	TGCGCCAGCAGCTTGGGAGGGGCGACAGGGGTAGAGACCCAGTACTTC	CASSLGGATGVETQYF
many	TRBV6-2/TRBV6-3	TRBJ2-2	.	TGTGCCAGCAGTTACGGCACCGGGGAGCTGTTTTTT	CASSYGTGELFF
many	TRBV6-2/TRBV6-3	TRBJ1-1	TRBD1	TGTGCCAGCAGTTCCGGGACAGGGGCCAGTGAAGCTTTCTTT	CASSSGTGASEAFF
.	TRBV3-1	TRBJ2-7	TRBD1	TGTGCCAGCAGCCCAGGACAGGTTTCGCGCGAGCAGTACTTC	CASSPGQVSREQYF
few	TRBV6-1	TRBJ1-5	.	TGTGCCAGCGGAGAGGGTCAGCCCCAGCATTTT	CASGEGQPQHF
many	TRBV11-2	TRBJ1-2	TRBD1	TGTGCCAGCAGCCTTGGGACAGAGGGCTATGGCTACACCTTC	CASSLGTEGYGYTF
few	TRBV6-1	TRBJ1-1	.	TGTGCCAGCAGGGATATCTTACAGGGAATGAACACTGAAGCTTTCTTT	CASRDILQGMNTEAFF
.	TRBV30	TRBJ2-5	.	TGTGCCTGGACGAGGTGGAGCGGCGAGACCCAGTACTTC	CAWTRWSGETQYF
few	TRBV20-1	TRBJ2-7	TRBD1	TGCAGTGCCAGGGGTTGGGGACAGGGTTCCTACGAGCAGTACTTC	CSARGWGQGSYEQYF
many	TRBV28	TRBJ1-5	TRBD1	TGTGCCAGCACCCGGACAGGGGGTCCCTTCCAGCCCCAGCATTTT	CASTRTGGPFQPQHF
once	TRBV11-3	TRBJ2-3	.	TGTGCCAGCAGCCCAGGTCGGGGCAGCGATACGCAGTATTTT	CASSPGRGSDTQYF
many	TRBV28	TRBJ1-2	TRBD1	TGTGCCAGCAGTCACCTCCCGGGACAGGTGGAGGGCTACACCTTC	CASSHLPGQVEGYTF
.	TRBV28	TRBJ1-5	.	TGTGCCAGCAGTTTATCCGGACAGCGCAATCAGCCCCAGCATTTT	CASSLSGQRNQPQHF
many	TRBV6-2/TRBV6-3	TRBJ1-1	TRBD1	TGTGCCAGCCGGACAGGGAGGTCCATGAACACTGAAGCTTTCTTT	CASRTGRSMNTEAFF
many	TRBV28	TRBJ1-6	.	TGTGCCAGCACTCCCCGGAGGAATAATTCACCCCTCCACTTT	CASTPRRNNSPLHF
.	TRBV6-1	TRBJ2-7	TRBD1	TGTGCCAGCAGCGAGACAGGGGGGGGCTACGAGCAGTACTTC	CASSETGGGYEQYF
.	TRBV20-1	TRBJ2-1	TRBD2	TGCAGTGCTAGAGATTCGGAGCGGGGGGTTAGATCCTACAATGAGCAGTTCTTC	CSARDSERGVRSYNEQFF
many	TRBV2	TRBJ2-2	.	TGTGCCAGCAAGCCGGAAACAAACACCGGGGAGCTGTTTTTT	CASKPETNTGELFF
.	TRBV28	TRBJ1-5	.	TGTGCCAGCAGACCTAATAATCAGCCCCAGCATTTT	CASRPNNQPQHF
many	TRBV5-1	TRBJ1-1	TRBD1	TGCGCCAGCAGCTTGGGACAGGGGGCTGCTGCTTTCTTT	CASSLGQGAAAFF
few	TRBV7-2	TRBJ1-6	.	TGTGCCAGCAGCTTAGTGCCAGGCCCTTCACCCCTCCACTTT	CASSLVPGPSPLHF
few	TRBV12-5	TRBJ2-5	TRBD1	TGTGCTAGTGGTTTGTCGGGACAGGGTAGGGAGACCCAGTACTTC	CASGLSGQGRETQYF
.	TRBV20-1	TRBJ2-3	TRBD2	TGCAGTGCCCCTACCCGGACTAGCGTGGGGGGAGATACGCAGTATTTT	CSAPTRTSVGGDTQYF
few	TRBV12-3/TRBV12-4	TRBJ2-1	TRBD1	TGTGCCAGCAGTTTAATAAGGGACAGGGGTAGAAATGAGCAGTTCTTC	CASSLIRDRGRNEQFF
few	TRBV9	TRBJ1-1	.	TGTGCCAGCAGCCCCCACACGAACACTGAAGCTTTCTTT	CASSPHTNTEAFF
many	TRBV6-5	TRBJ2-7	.	TGTGCCAGCAGTTTTACTAGGTGCGAGCAGTACTTC	CASSFTRCEQYF
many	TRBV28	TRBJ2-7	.	TGTGCCAGCAGCCGACCAGATAGCTCCTACGAGCAGTACTTC	CASSRPDSSYEQYF
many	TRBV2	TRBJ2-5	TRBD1	TGTGCCAGCGGACGAGACAGGGGACAAGAGACCCAGTACTTC	CASGRDRGQETQYF
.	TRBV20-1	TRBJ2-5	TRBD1	TGCAGTGCACACCGGGACAGAGAAGAGACCCAGTACTTC	CSAHRDREETQYF
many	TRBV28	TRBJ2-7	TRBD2	TGTGCCAGCAGTTTCGGGACTAGCGGGAAATATGAGTACTTC	CASSFGTSGKYEYF
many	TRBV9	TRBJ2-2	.	TGTGCCAGCAGCGTAGTAGCCGGGGACGGGGAGCTGTTTTTT	CASSVVAGDGELFF
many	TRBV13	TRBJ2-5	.	TGTGCCAGCAGCTTAGCGGAGGGTGTGGAAGAGACCCAGTACTTC	CASSLAEGVEETQYF
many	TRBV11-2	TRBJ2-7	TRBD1	TGTGCCAGCAGCTTATGGGACAGCTCCTACGAGCAGTACTTC	CASSLWDSSYEQYF